The clone carrying this T cell receptor beta chain was counted ten times or more. The data originate from a study of response to subunit inactivated influenza vaccine. One entry per CDR3 protein, called by TCRdb with MiXCR from the RT-PCR reads. In the table there are approximately 500,000 distinct CDR3 sequences, 13% of which are singletons. Germline-derived CDR1 and CDR2 are MNHNS and SASEGT. CDR3 length: 14 residues. The V gene end was trimmed by 5 bases and the J gene end by 6 bases; junction bases not matched to a gene: 4. The V call is TRBV6-1, the J call TRBJ1-2; 12 bases are shared with TRBD1. This material consisted of PBMCs from blood, taken roughly 48 days after vaccination. This receptor was identified in a man aged 45-65 years who received an inactivated influenza vaccine. The CDR3 loop is CASSRDRGLDGYTF. As DNA, the CDR3 is TGTGCCAGCAGTAGGGACAGGGGGCTGGATGGCTACACCTTC.